The 19 T cell receptor beta chains below come from one sample, sequenced in a study of T cell changes during pregnancy in multiple sclerosis. Measured with immunoSEQ multiplex PCR; TCRdb has only the in-frame clones, and not every one. The sample carries some 64,000 clones, roughly nine tenths recorded once. The material sequenced was peripheral blood, taken after pregnancy. The receptors were sampled from a female donor with multiple sclerosis, enrolled in a pregnancy study.

This clone was detected only a few times. This chain connects TRBV30 to TRBJ1-5; 10 bases match TRBD1. V dropped 3 bases and J dropped 0; count of bases not matched to a gene: 5. The CDR3 has 16 residues. CDR1 is GTSNPN and CDR2 is SVGIG in the germline V gene (reference sequence). The CDR3 protein is CAWRATGGSSNQPQHF. The DNA of the CDR3 is TGTGCCTGGAGGGCGACAGGGGGCTCTAGCAATCAGCCCCAGCATTTT.

This rearrangement joins TRBV7-2 to TRBJ2-1, with D possibly TRBD2 on 5 matching bases. The germline gives CDR1 SGHTA, CDR2 FQGNSA. The CDR3 is 14 amino acids. V lost 3 bases and J lost 2, with 8 bases in between. The CDR3 sequence is CASSLDGTYNEQFF. The CDR3 DNA reads as TGTGCCAGCAGCTTGGACGGGACCTACAATGAGCAGTTCTTC.

The chain uses TRBV19 and TRBJ2-2; 9 bases are shared with TRBD1. The V gene's germline CDR1 is LNHDA and CDR2 SQIVND (reference sequence). The CDR3 is 15 residues long. Trimming at V came to 3 bases and at J to 7 bases, leaving 6 bases not matched to a gene. The CDR3, as DNA: TGTGCCAGTAGTATCGGGACAGGGTCCCGCGGGGAGCTGTTTTTT. This codes for CASSIGTGSRGELFF.

This chain joins TRBV19 and TRBJ1-2, with 8 bases lining up with TRBD1. V gave up 6 bases and J gave up 4 bases; unmatched junction bases: 7. The CDR3 contains 14 residues. CDR1 is LNHDA, CDR2 SQIVND, per germline (reference sequence). CDR3 bases: TGTGCCAGTAGAGCCGGGCAGGGGGCCTATGGCTACACCTTC. Its translation: CASRAGQGAYGYTF.

J is TRBJ2-3 and V is TRBV10-2; the match to TRBD2 covers 13 bases. Germline CDR1 is WSHSY and CDR2 is SAAADI. The CDR3 is made up of 16 amino acids. V lost 4 bases and J lost 1; bases outside the gene matches: 2. Written as DNA, the CDR3 is TGCGCCAGCAGTGGGACTAGCGGGAGTGGCACAGATACGCAGTATTTT. This gives the protein CASSGTSGSGTDTQYF.

The chain joins TRBV10-1 to TRBJ2-5; TRBD2 matches 10 bases. The CDR3 contains 16 residues. J gave up 5 bases and V 7 bases, and 13 bases lay outside the gene matches. Per the germline V gene, CDR1 is WNHNN and CDR2 is SYGVQD (reference sequence). In DNA, the CDR3 is TGCGCCAGCACTCCCCGAGCGGGAGGGAGGAACGAGACCCAGTACTTC. Its protein is CASTPRAGGRNETQYF.

The gene calls are TRBV7-2 and TRBJ1-5; no reliable D call. The length of the CDR3 is 14 residues. CDR1 is SGHTA and CDR2 is FQGNSA in the germline V gene. Trimming cost V 6 bases and J 1 base, with 10 bases left between them. The CDR3 DNA reads as TGTGCCAGCAGACGGACGGGAAGCAATCAGCCCCAGCATTTT. Amino acid sequence: CASRRTGSNQPQHF.

The CDR3 spells CASSRLVDRGPYEQYF. DNA for the CDR3: TGTGCCAGCAGCCGGCTGGTAGACAGGGGGCCGTACGAGCAGTACTTC. The chain has TRBV11-2 and TRBJ2-7, with 10 bases matching TRBD1. The CDR3 is made up of 16 amino acids. Germline V lookup: CDR1 SGHAT, CDR2 FQNNGV. Trimming at V came to 5 bases and at J to 4 bases, leaving 11 bases not matched to a gene. The complete variable domain, with remaining parts taken from reference TRBV11-2 and TRBJ2-7, reads EAGVAQSPRYKIIEKRQSVAFWCNPISGHATLYWYQQILGQGPKLLIQFQNNGVVDDSQLPKDRFSAERLKGVDSTLKIQPAKLEDSAVYLCASSRLVDRGPYEQYFGPGTRLTVT.

V is TRBV6-5 and J is TRBJ1-2; D gene ambiguous. V gave up 7 bases and J gave up 5 bases, with 17 bases separating them. The V gene's germline CDR1 is MNHEY and CDR2 SVGAGI. The CDR3 has 14 amino acids. The CDR3 is CASTSNGGPYGYTF. CDR3 bases: TGTGCCAGCACCTCAAACGGAGGACCTTATGGCTACACCTTC.

Comment on this clone: At one boundary the junction diverges from the germline segment, which might be a read error. V and J are TRBV6-6 and TRBJ1-1; D unclear. CDR3 length equals 10 residues. Germline V gene data show CDR1 as MNHNY and CDR2 as SVGAGI (reference sequence). CDR3 loop: CASGTQSSLF. The CDR3 nucleotides read TGTGCCAGCGGTACCCAATCCAGTCTCTTT.

V usage is TRBV30 and J usage is TRBJ1-5, with D perhaps TRBD1 (5 bases). V was shortened by 4 bases and J by 5 bases, with 12 bases between the two germline ends. Germline V gene sequence: CDR1 GTSNPN, CDR2 SVGIG (reference sequence). The CDR3 loop spans 13 amino acids. The CDR3 coding sequence is TGTGCCTGGACTTGGGGGGTTGATCAGCCCCAGCATTTT. It translates to CAWTWGVDQPQHF.

The genes are TRBV5-5 and TRBJ1-2; 7 bases line up with TRBD1. V lost 0 bases and J lost 3; bases outside the gene matches: 2. Germline lookup yields CDR1 SGHKS and CDR2 YYEKEE (reference sequence). This CDR3 contains 14 residues. The chain's CDR3 is CASSLGGQYYGYTF. The CDR3, as DNA: TGTGCCAGCAGCTTGGGGGGACAGTACTATGGCTACACCTTC. The whole variable domain, filled in from reference TRBV5-5 and TRBJ1-2, reads DAGVTQSPTHLIKTRGQQVTLRCSPISGHKSVSWYQQVLGQGPQFIFQYYEKEERGRGNFPDRFSARQFPNYSSELNVNALLLGDSALYLCASSLGGQYYGYTFGSGTRLTVV.

This clone was recorded once. This chain joins TRBV18 and TRBJ2-3, with 9 bases that match TRBD2. The trim removed 4 bases at V and 3 bases at J, leaving 2 bases unmatched. Germline assignment: CDR1 KGHSH and CDR2 LQKENI. This CDR3 has 14 residues. CDR3 in DNA: TGTGCCAGCTCACAAAGCGGGGGGACAGATACGCAGTATTTT. Protein: CASSQSGGTDTQYF.

The CDR3 DNA reads TGTGCCAGCAGTTCGCAGGGGGCGCGAGGCACTGAAGCTTTCTTT. Translated: CASSSQGARGTEAFF. The J gene is TRBJ1-1, the V gene TRBV28, with 8 positions matching TRBD1. The CDR3 is made up of 15 amino acids. Germline V gene data show CDR1 as MDHEN and CDR2 as SYDVKM. V was clipped by 4 bases and J by 4 bases; unmatched bases: 8.

V gene TRBV5-1 combines with J gene TRBJ1-5, with D unresolved. The CDR3 consists of 11 residues. Germline CDR1 and CDR2: SGHRS and YFSETQ. V lost 1 base, J lost 9 bases, and 5 bases lay in between. CDR3 region: CASSLIGPQHF. The CDR3 DNA follows: TGCGCCAGCAGCTTGATCGGGCCCCAGCATTTT.

The rearrangement links TRBV11-1 to TRBJ2-1, with 8 nucleotides matching TRBD2. The germline gives CDR1 SGHAT, CDR2 FQDESV (reference sequence). V lost 6 bases, J lost 2 bases, and 9 bases stayed unmatched. The CDR3 is made up of 16 amino acids. CDR3 nucleotide sequence: TGTGCCAGCAGTCCTAGCGGGCATTCGACCTACAATGAGCAGTTCTTC. The encoded protein is CASSPSGHSTYNEQFF.

The V and J genes are TRBV19 and TRBJ1-5; TRBD1 is a possible D gene (5 bases). The CDR3 spans 14 residues. Germline lookup yields CDR1 LNHDA and CDR2 SQIVND (reference sequence). Trimming pared 4 bases from V and 0 bases from J, leaving 7 bases between. The CDR3 coding sequence is TGTGCCAGTAGTACTACAGGTAGCAATCAGCCCCAGCATTTT. Translation gives CASSTTGSNQPQHF.

The chain couples TRBV7-6 to TRBJ2-5, with 9 bases identical to TRBD2. The CDR3 contains 15 residues. Germline CDR1 and CDR2: SGHVS and FNYEAQ. With V trimmed by 1 base and J by 2 bases, 2 bases remained unmatched. The CDR3 region is CASSLEAGGQETQYF. In DNA, the CDR3 is TGTGCCAGCAGCTTAGAGGCGGGAGGGCAAGAGACCCAGTACTTC.

The rearrangement links TRBV25-1 to TRBJ2-2, with 7 bases fitting TRBD2. V shed 5 bases, J shed 7 bases, and the junction held 4 bases outside the gene matches. CDR1 is MGHDK, CDR2 SYGVNS, per germline. The CDR3 length is 13 residues. The CDR3 sequence: CASSSGRGGELFF. DNA of the CDR3: TGTGCCAGCAGTAGTGGGAGGGGCGGGGAGCTGTTTTTT.